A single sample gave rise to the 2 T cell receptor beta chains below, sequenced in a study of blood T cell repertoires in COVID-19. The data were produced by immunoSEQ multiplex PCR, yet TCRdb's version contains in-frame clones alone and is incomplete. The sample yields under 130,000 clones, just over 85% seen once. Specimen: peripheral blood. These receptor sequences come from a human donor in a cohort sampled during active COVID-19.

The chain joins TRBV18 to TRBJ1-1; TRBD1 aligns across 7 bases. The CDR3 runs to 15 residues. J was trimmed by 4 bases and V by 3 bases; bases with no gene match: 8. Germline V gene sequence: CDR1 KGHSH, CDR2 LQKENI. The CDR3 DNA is TGTGCCAGCTCACCCTTCACAGGGGATAGCACTGAAGCTTTCTTT. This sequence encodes CASSPFTGDSTEAFF.

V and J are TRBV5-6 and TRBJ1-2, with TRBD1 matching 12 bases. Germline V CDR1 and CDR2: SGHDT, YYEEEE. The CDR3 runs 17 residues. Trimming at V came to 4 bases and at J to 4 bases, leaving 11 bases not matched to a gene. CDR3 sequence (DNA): TGTGCCAGCAGCCTAAGGAGGGACAGGGGGCCTGGCTATGGCTACACCTTC. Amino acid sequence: CASSLRRDRGPGYGYTF.